This T cell receptor (beta chain) was found in a study of cytomegalovirus exposure and HLA in healthy donors. On this clone: Its antigen is still unknown.

Study conclusions and caveats: In an earlier analysis, about 87% or about 30%: the productive usage of most TCR beta V segments. A later analysis linked a missense variant in DCLRE1C to the trimming of TCR beta V and J genes.

PCR was performed using 60 Vbeta and 13 Jbeta primers. Clones were sequenced by immunoSEQ multiplex PCR, and TCRdb holds only the in-frame ones, with some missing. The sample holds some 130,000 clones, 72% seen once. Sequenced material: PBMCs. This receptor was identified in a man over 45 in good health and CMV-seropositive.

The CDR3 DNA sequence: TGTGCCAGCAGCTTATATGGGCAGGGGGGCACCATATATTTT. Protein sequence: CASSLYGQGGTIYF. The chain links TRBV7-8 to TRBJ1-3, with 7 bases identical to TRBD1. Trimming at V came to 2 bases and at J to 9 bases, leaving 7 bases not matched to a gene. The CDR3 has 14 amino acids. Germline lookup yields CDR1 SGHVS and CDR2 FQNEAQ.